This T cell receptor beta chain was identified in a study of blood T cell repertoires in COVID-19. In the study overall: Collection of acute and convalescent COVID-19 samples took place in the United States, Italy and Spain.

Assay: immunoSEQ multiplex PCR; the TCRdb copy retains only in-frame clones and omits some. The sample has about 170,000 clones, about 88% seen once; the top ten hold roughly 25%. CDR1 is SQVTM and CDR2 is ANQGSEA in the germline V gene. V lost 5 bases, J lost 1 base, and 4 bases stayed unmatched. The CDR3 is made up of 13 amino acids. The chain is built from TRBV29-1 and TRBJ1-2; 7 nucleotides line up with TRBD1. This TCR was recovered from a man between 60 and 70 years old with acute or convalescent COVID-19. Sample: peripheral blood. The CDR3 loop reads CSVPGQSNYGYTF. CDR3 DNA sequence: TGCAGCGTTCCGGGACAGAGTAACTATGGCTACACCTTC.